This T cell receptor beta chain was sequenced during a study of tissue T cells after allogeneic stem cell transplantation. Findings and limits, study-wide: Within patients, tissue anatomy strongly shaped TCR repertoire composition.

This table comes from immunoSEQ multiplex PCR, and its TCRdb copy is limited to in-frame clones, with some not included. The table has roughly 50,000 clones, around 66% seen once. Turning to this clone: Its antigen is as yet unknown. The genes are named according to mouse. Read data end 1 residue before the CDR3 end; the end is taken from the germline J gene.

The CDR3 consists of 11 residues. Trimming pared 5 bases from V and 6 bases from J, leaving 8 bases between. From germline, CDR1 is GKSSPN and CDR2 SITVG. The J gene is TRBJ2-1, the V gene TRBV31; D perhaps matches TRBD1 (5 bases). This TCR was recovered from a pool of C57BL/6 mice in good health. Specimen: sorted cells pooled from one or two spleens. CDR3 DNA, as far as it was read: TGTGCCTGGGCAGGGATTGCTGAGCAGTTC. This gives the protein CAWAGIAEQF. In full, the CDR3 reads CAWAGIAEQFF.